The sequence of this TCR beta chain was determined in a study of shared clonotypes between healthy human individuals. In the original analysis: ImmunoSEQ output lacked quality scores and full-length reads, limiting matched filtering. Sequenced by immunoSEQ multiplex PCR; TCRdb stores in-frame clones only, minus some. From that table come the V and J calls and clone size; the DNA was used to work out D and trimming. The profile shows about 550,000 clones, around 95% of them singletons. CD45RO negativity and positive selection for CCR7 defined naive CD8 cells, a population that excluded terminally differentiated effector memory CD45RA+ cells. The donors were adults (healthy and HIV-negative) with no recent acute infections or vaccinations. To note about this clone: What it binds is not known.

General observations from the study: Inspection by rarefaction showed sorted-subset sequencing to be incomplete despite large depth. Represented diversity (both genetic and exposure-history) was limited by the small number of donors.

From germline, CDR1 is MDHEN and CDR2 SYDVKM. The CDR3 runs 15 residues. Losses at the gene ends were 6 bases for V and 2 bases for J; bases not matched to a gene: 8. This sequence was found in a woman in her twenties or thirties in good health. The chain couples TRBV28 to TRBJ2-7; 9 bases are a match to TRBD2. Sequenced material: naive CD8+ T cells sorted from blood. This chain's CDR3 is CASRFSGSSPYEQYF. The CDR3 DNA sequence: TGTGCCAGCAGATTTAGCGGGAGTTCCCCCTACGAGCAGTACTTC.